These 31 T cell receptor beta chains originate from one sample sequenced in a study of blood T cell repertoires in COVID-19. Only in-frame clones appear in the TCRdb table, and some are missing; sequencing was by immunoSEQ multiplex PCR. The repertoire holds tens of thousands of clones, more than 70% seen once, with 15% to 20% in the top ten. Sequencing was done on a sample of peripheral blood. These receptors came from a man between 65 and 85 years old with active or convalescent COVID-19.

The chain is built from TRBV27 and TRBJ2-1; D is possibly TRBD2 (7 bases). The CDR3 length is 15 residues. Trimming cost V 0 bases and J 7 bases, with 13 bases left between them. The germline V gene has CDR1 MNHEY and CDR2 SMNVEV (reference sequence). CDR3 coding DNA: TGTGCCAGCAGTTTATCAGGGAGGGGACAAAATGAGCAGTTCTTC. This encodes CASSLSGRGQNEQFF.

V gene TRBV4-1 combines with J gene TRBJ2-5, with TRBD1 matching over 8 bases. Germline V lookup: CDR1 MGHRA, CDR2 YSYEKL. This CDR3 is 17 amino acids long. V gave up 2 bases and J gave up 6 bases; unmatched junction bases: 14. The CDR3 bases are TGCGCCAGCAGCCAACCCGGTGGCAGGGGGCCCGAGAAGACCCAGTACTTC. The encoded protein is CASSQPGGRGPEKTQYF.

The count of this clone is one. The chain recombines TRBV3-1 (or the pseudogene TRBV3-2) with TRBJ2-1; 9 bases map to TRBD1. V trimming: 5 bases; J trimming: 7 bases; junction bases outside the gene matches: 18. This CDR3 contains 18 residues. Germline V gives CDR1 LGHDT, CDR2 YNNKEL (reference sequence). The CDR3 DNA reads as TGTGCCAGCAGCAACGTTCCTAATTCCGGGACAGGGATGAATGAGCAGTTCTTC. This codes for CASSNVPNSGTGMNEQFF.

The chain carries TRBV2 and TRBJ2-7; 9 nucleotides line up with TRBD1. J was trimmed by 6 bases and V by 6 bases; bases with no gene match: 9. This CDR3 is built from 14 residues. The germline V gene encodes CDR1 SNHLY and CDR2 FYNNEI. Written as DNA, the CDR3 is TGTGCCAGCAGGGATAGGACAGGGGTCCGCGAGCAGTACTTC. Protein product: CASRDRTGVREQYF.

V and J are TRBV5-1 and TRBJ1-5; a possible D gene is TRBD1 (5 bases). Trimming stripped 4 bases from V and 1 base from J, with 12 bases between. CDR3 length: 15 amino acids. From germline, CDR1 is SGHRS and CDR2 YFSETQ. CDR3 region: CASSPDGGSNQPQHF. For the CDR3, the DNA is TGCGCCAGCAGCCCGGACGGGGGAAGCAATCAGCCCCAGCATTTT.

J is TRBJ2-1 and V is TRBV5-1; TRBD1 aligns across 9 bases. The CDR3 is made up of 15 amino acids. CDR1 and CDR2 (germline): SGHRS, YFSETQ. Trimming removed 8 bases from V and 5 bases from J; junction bases left unmatched: 11. The DNA of the CDR3 is TGCGCCAGTGTTGCCGGGACAGGGAACAACAATGAGCAGTTCTTC. This translates into CASVAGTGNNNEQFF.

The chain recombines TRBV30 with TRBJ1-2; D gene ambiguous. The CDR3 has 15 residues. The germline V and J ends were trimmed by 4 bases and 1 base, with 16 bases remaining between them. Germline V CDR1 and CDR2: GTSNPN, SVGIG (reference sequence). DNA of the CDR3: TGTGCCTGGACTGCGACCACTACAAATAACTATGGCTACACCTTC. This sequence encodes CAWTATTTNNYGYTF.

The V gene is TRBV6-6, the J gene TRBJ1-2; no firm D call. Trimming left V 5 bases short and J 8 bases short, with 24 bases between. Germline lookup yields CDR1 MNHNY and CDR2 SVGAGI (reference sequence). The CDR3 totals 16 residues. DNA for the CDR3: TGTGCCAGCAGTACTGCCGGTCGGCAGCCTCTAGAGGGCTACACCTTC. Translation gives CASSTAGRQPLEGYTF.

This chain links TRBV28 with TRBJ2-7; TRBD1 aligns across 8 bases. The CDR3 covers 15 residues. The trim removed 5 bases at V and 5 bases at J, leaving 11 bases unmatched. Germline V gene data show CDR1 as MDHEN and CDR2 as SYDVKM. CDR3 DNA: TGTGCCAGCAGTATAACCAGGGGGCCTGGGGACGAGCAGTACTTC. Amino acids: CASSITRGPGDEQYF.

The V gene is TRBV19, the J gene TRBJ1-6, with TRBD1 matching over 8 bases. There are 14 residues in the CDR3. CDR1 is LNHDA, CDR2 SQIVND, per germline (reference sequence). J gave up 7 bases and V 11 bases, and 10 bases lay outside the gene matches. The CDR3 nucleotides read TGTGCCGGCGGGCCAGGGGGCGAAAATTCACCCCTCCACTTT. Amino acid sequence: CAGGPGGENSPLHF.

This clone was detected only a few times. The CDR3 nucleotides read TGTGCCAGCCGGGGTAGCGGGGGGGGCACAGATACGCAGTATTTT. It translates to CASRGSGGGTDTQYF. V and J are TRBV2 and TRBJ2-3; TRBD2 agrees at 11 bases. CDR1 is SNHLY and CDR2 is FYNNEI in the germline V gene. Losses at the gene ends were 8 bases for V and 1 base for J; bases not matched to a gene: 5. This CDR3 spans 15 amino acids. The complete variable domain, with remaining parts taken from reference TRBV2 and TRBJ2-3, reads EPEVTQTPSHQVTQMGQEVILRCVPISNHLYFYWYRQILGQKVEFLVSFYNNEISEKSEIFDDQFSVERPDGSNFTLKIRSTKLEDSAMYFCASRGSGGGTDTQYFGPGTRLTVL.

The chain employs TRBV5-1 and TRBJ2-3; 10 bases line up with TRBD1. Germline lookup yields CDR1 SGHRS and CDR2 YFSETQ. The V gene end was trimmed by 4 bases and the J gene end by 3 bases; junction bases not matched to a gene: 5. The CDR3 loop spans 15 amino acids. In DNA, the CDR3 is TGCGCCAGCAGCCCAGGACAGGGGGGGACAGATACGCAGTATTTT. Its translation: CASSPGQGGTDTQYF.

The rearrangement uses TRBV30 and TRBJ1-1; 10 nucleotides match TRBD1. The V gene end was trimmed by 5 bases and the J gene end by 3 bases; junction bases not matched to a gene: 3. CDR1 is GTSNPN and CDR2 is SVGIG in the germline V gene (reference sequence). The CDR3 consists of 13 residues. CDR3: CAWGGQGYTEAFF. The CDR3 nucleotides are TGTGCCTGGGGGGGACAGGGGTACACTGAAGCTTTCTTT.

The V and J genes are TRBV12-5 and TRBJ1-6, with TRBD1 matching 7 bases. V lost 1 base and J lost 9; bases outside the gene matches: 3. The germline gives CDR1 LGHNT, CDR2 FRNRAP. CDR3 length: 14 residues. This CDR3 is CASGLEGAASPLHF. The CDR3 DNA is TGTGCTAGTGGTTTGGAGGGGGCCGCTTCACCCCTCCACTTT.

The V gene is TRBV9, the J gene TRBJ1-6; the D gene is possibly TRBD1 (5 bases). This CDR3 contains 14 residues. CDR1 is SGDLS and CDR2 is YYNGEE in the germline V gene. V was shortened by 0 bases and J by 10 bases, with 11 bases between the two germline ends. The CDR3 nucleotides read TGTGCCAGCAGCGTAGAGAGGACACTCTCACCCCTCCACTTT. Protein sequence: CASSVERTLSPLHF.

This clone came up once. The V call is TRBV4-1, the J call TRBJ2-1; D not resolved. The germline V gene encodes CDR1 MGHRA and CDR2 YSYEKL. The length of the CDR3 is 14 residues. Trimming stripped 7 bases from V and 2 bases from J, with 12 bases between. CDR3 coding DNA: TGCGCCAGCATGGGCAGTTTTGCCTACAATGAGCAGTTCTTC. Its translation is CASMGSFAYNEQFF.

The V call is TRBV5-1, the J call TRBJ1-3, with D possibly being TRBD1 (6 bases). In germline, CDR1 is SGHRS, CDR2 YFSETQ. This CDR3 region has 15 residues. Trimming removed 1 base from V and 4 bases from J, with 12 bases in between. DNA of the CDR3: TGCGCCAGCAGCTTGCTCACAGGGATCGGAAACACCATATATTTT. This gives the protein CASSLLTGIGNTIYF.

The V and J genes are TRBV30 and TRBJ1-2; D is uncertain. V lost 4 bases, J lost 5 bases, and 11 bases lay in between. Looked up from germline, CDR1 is GTSNPN and CDR2 is SVGIG (reference sequence). The length of the CDR3 is 12 residues. In DNA form, the CDR3 reads TGTGCCTGGAACACGGGTGGATATGGCTACACCTTC. Translation: CAWNTGGYGYTF.

The chain uses TRBV6-5 and TRBJ1-1; possibly TRBD1 for D (5 bases). The CDR3 is 15 amino acids. Per germline, CDR1 MNHEY and CDR2 SVGAGI. Trimming removed 0 bases at V and 0 bases at J, with 8 bases between. The DNA of the CDR3 is TGTGCCAGCAGTTACTCGGGGGGAATGAACACTGAAGCTTTCTTT. It yields the protein CASSYSGGMNTEAFF.

The genes are TRBV28 and TRBJ2-1; 8 nucleotides agree with TRBD2. The V and J ends lost 5 bases and 6 bases, in that order; junction bases with no gene match: 6. Per germline, CDR1 MDHEN and CDR2 SYDVKM. This CDR3 has 14 amino acids. CDR3 sequence reads: CASSDAAGGNEQFF. The DNA for the CDR3 is TGTGCCAGCAGTGATGCGGCGGGGGGCAATGAGCAGTTCTTC.

This chain uses TRBV7-2 with TRBJ1-4; 7 bases fit TRBD1. From germline, CDR1 is SGHTA and CDR2 FQGNSA. The CDR3 extends over 15 amino acids. V shed 4 bases, J shed 8 bases, and the junction held 10 bases outside the gene matches. CDR3 region: CASSSPTGTGEKLFF. CDR3 coding DNA: TGTGCCAGCAGCTCCCCGACAGGGACGGGAGAAAAACTGTTTTTT. Filled out from reference TRBV7-2 and TRBJ1-4, the complete variable domain reads GAGVSQSPSNKVTEKGKDVELRCDPISGHTALYWYRQSLGQGLEFLIYFQGNSAPDKSGLPSDRFSAERTGGSVSTLTIQRTQQEDSAVYLCASSSPTGTGEKLFFGSGTQLSVL.

This chain joins TRBV7-8 and TRBJ2-3; D unresolved. In germline, CDR1 is SGHVS, CDR2 FQNEAQ. The CDR3 loop spans 14 amino acids. With 1 base removed from V and 3 bases from J, the gap between germline ends came to 8 bases. The CDR3 DNA reads TGTGCCAGCAGCTTAGTGTCGTATACAGATACGCAGTATTTT. Protein: CASSLVSYTDTQYF.

The rearrangement uses TRBV6-1 and TRBJ1-4; D not certain. The CDR3 totals 16 residues. Germline-derived CDR1 and CDR2 are MNHNS and SASEGT. The V gene lost 3 bases and the J gene lost 0 bases, with 11 bases spanning the gap. The CDR3 DNA sequence: TGTGCCAGCAGTGAGACACTGATTGCAACTAATGAAAAACTGTTTTTT. Translation: CASSETLIATNEKLFF.

This clone was seen only a few times. The CDR3 sequence is CASQTPGNTIYF. CDR3 nucleotide sequence: TGTGCCAGCCAAACACCTGGAAACACCATATATTTT. The chain is built from TRBV6-5 and TRBJ1-3; D gene ambiguous. The germline V gene has CDR1 MNHEY and CDR2 SVGAGI. V lost 8 bases and J 2 bases, leaving 7 bases between the germline ends. CDR3 length: 12 residues.

The chain recombines TRBV2 with TRBJ2-2; 10 bases match TRBD2. Germline V gene lookup returns CDR1 SNHLY and CDR2 FYNNEI. CDR3 length equals 16 residues. V gave up 2 bases and J gave up 7 bases; unmatched junction bases: 7. CDR3 coding DNA: TGTGCCAGCAGTGAACTGGGACTAGCGTCTCACGGGGAGCTGTTTTTT. Translating it yields CASSELGLASHGELFF.

This clone was seen a handful of times. This chain connects TRBV7-9 to TRBJ1-2; 7 bases agree with TRBD1. V gave up 5 bases and J gave up 3 bases; unmatched junction bases: 6. The CDR3 is made up of 14 amino acids. Germline V CDR1 and CDR2: SEHNR, FQNEAQ (reference sequence). CDR3 in DNA: TGTGCCAGCAGCACAAACAGGGGCCACTATGGCTACACCTTC. Its translation is CASSTNRGHYGYTF.

The V call is TRBV7-9, the J call TRBJ1-5; D is unresolved. The V gene lost 5 bases and the J gene lost 5 bases, with 10 bases spanning the gap. The CDR3 sequence is 13 residues long. Germline lookup yields CDR1 SEHNR and CDR2 FQNEAQ (reference sequence). CDR3 nucleotide sequence: TGTGCCAGCAGCCATGAGAACGATCAGCCCCAGCATTTT. As protein: CASSHENDQPQHF.

This chain connects TRBV30 to TRBJ2-3; D possibly corresponds to TRBD2 (7 bases). Germline CDR1 GTSNPN, CDR2 SVGIG (reference sequence). Trimming pared 0 bases from V and 2 bases from J, leaving 15 bases between. The CDR3 length is 16 residues. The CDR3 loop is CAWSVGGGGFTDTQYF. DNA of the CDR3: TGTGCCTGGAGTGTAGGGGGGGGAGGTTTCACAGATACGCAGTATTTT.

The chain carries TRBV2 and TRBJ1-5; 11 positions match TRBD1. Per the germline V gene, CDR1 is SNHLY and CDR2 is FYNNEI. V shed 7 bases and J 7 bases; nucleotides not matched to a gene: 9. This CDR3 has 15 amino acids. The DNA of the CDR3 is TGTGCCAGCACACCGGACAGGGGGCTTGAGCAGCCCCAGCATTTT. Translated, it gives CASTPDRGLEQPQHF.

The rearrangement links TRBV25-1 to TRBJ2-3; tentatively, D is TRBD1 (6 bases). This CDR3 comprises 15 residues. V lost 4 bases to trimming and J lost 4 bases, with 15 bases between them. Germline CDR1 is MGHDK and CDR2 is SYGVNS. As DNA, the CDR3 is TGTGCCAGCAGTGTAGGGGGATTTTGGGCAGATACGCAGTATTTT. The encoded protein is CASSVGGFWADTQYF.

This clone was seen a handful of times. This chain joins TRBV18 and TRBJ1-2, with D perhaps TRBD1 (6 bases). The CDR3 has 13 amino acids. CDR1 is KGHSH and CDR2 is LQKENI in the germline V gene. Trimming removed 6 bases at V and 5 bases at J, with 13 bases between. As DNA, the CDR3 is TGTGCCAGCTCCCCGGGGGGGGCATATGGCTACACCTTC. This encodes CASSPGGAYGYTF.